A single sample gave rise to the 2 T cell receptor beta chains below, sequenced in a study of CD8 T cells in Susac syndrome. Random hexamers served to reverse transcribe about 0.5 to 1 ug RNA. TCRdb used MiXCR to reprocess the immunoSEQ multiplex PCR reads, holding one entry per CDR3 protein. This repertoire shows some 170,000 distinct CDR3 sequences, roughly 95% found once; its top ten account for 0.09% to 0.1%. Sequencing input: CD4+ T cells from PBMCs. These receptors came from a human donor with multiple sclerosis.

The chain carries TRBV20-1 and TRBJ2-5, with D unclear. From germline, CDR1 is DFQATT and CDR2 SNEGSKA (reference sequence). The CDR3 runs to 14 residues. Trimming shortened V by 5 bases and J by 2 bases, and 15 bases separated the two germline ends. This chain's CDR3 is CSAPPGGPQETQYF. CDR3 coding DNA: TGCAGTGCTCCCCCAGGTGGCCCTCAAGAGACCCAGTACTTC.

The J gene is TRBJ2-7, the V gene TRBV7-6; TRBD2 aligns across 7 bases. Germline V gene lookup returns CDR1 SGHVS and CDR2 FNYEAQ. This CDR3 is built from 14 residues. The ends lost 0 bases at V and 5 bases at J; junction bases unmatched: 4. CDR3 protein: CASSLAPSGDEQYF. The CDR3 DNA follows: TGTGCCAGCAGCTTAGCGCCTAGCGGTGACGAGCAGTACTTC.